This T cell receptor beta chain was retrieved from a study of blood T cell repertoires in COVID-19. The wider study: PBMCs, B-cell-depleted T cells, or T cells provided the cDNA or gDNA that made up the material.

Assay: immunoSEQ multiplex PCR; the TCRdb copy retains only in-frame clones and omits some. Of hundreds of thousands of clones listed, around nine tenths are singletons. This clone was picked up one time. V was pared by 5 bases and J by 8 bases, with 9 bases between. This CDR3 is built from 11 residues. Germline V gene lookup returns CDR1 MNHEY and CDR2 SMNVEV (reference sequence). The cohort comprised adults aged roughly 18 to 95 years residing in approximately 25 US areas. The chain carries TRBV27 and TRBJ1-2; D unresolved. This clonotype originated in a woman aged 45-65 years with acute COVID-19. Sequenced input: PBMCs or T cells enriched from blood (not recorded which). The CDR3 DNA reads TGTGCCAGCAGTGGAGGGTTGGGCTACACCTTC. Translation: CASSGGLGYTF.